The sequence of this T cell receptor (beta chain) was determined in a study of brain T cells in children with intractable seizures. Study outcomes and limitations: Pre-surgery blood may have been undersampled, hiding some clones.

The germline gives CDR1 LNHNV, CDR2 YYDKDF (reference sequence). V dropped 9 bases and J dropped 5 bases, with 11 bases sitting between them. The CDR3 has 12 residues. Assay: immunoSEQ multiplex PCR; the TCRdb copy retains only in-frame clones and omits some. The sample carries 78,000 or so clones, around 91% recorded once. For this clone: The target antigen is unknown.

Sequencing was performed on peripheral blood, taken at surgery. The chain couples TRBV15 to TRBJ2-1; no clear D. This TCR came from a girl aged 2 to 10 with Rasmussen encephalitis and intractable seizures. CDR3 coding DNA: TGTGCCACGCTCGACTTCAACAATGAGCAGTTCTTC. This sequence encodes CATLDFNNEQFF.